The 25 T cell receptor beta chains given below trace back to one sample, sequenced in a study. Using its own MiXCR run on the 5' RACE reads, TCRdb lists one record per CDR3 protein. The sample carries over 55,000 distinct CDR3 sequences, roughly 30% recorded once. The sample comprised tumor-infiltrating naive CD4+ T cells sorted from the breast tumor. Subset denoted: naive CD4+ T cells, CD4+CD45RA+CD25-. All receptors derive from a female donor with breast cancer.

This clonotype was counted at least ten times. The chain recombines TRBV5-1 with TRBJ2-3; possibly TRBD2 for D (6 bases). Germline V gene lookup returns CDR1 SGHRS and CDR2 YFSETQ. Deletions cut 2 bases from V and 4 bases from J, with 8 bases between. The CDR3 covers 13 residues. The CDR3 spells CASSFERADTQYF. The CDR3 DNA follows: TGCGCCAGCAGCTTCGAGCGGGCAGATACGCAGTATTTT. The full variable domain, its missing parts supplied by reference TRBV5-1 and TRBJ2-3, is KAGVTQTPRYLIKTRGQQVTLSCSPISGHRSVSWYQQTPGQGLQFLFEYFSETQRNKGNFPGRFSGRQFSNSRSEMNVSTLELGDSALYLCASSFERADTQYFGPGTRLTVL.

This clonotype was found many times. The chain is built from TRBV6-2 or TRBV6-3 and TRBJ1-2, with 11 nucleotides matching TRBD1. Germline values: CDR1 MNHEY, CDR2 SVGEGT. The J segment lost 4 bases and the V segment lost 7 bases, leaving 5 bases of the junction unmatched. The CDR3 is 14 amino acids. CDR3 DNA: TGTGCCAGCACACGGACAGGGGGCTTCTATGGCTACACCTTC. This encodes CASTRTGGFYGYTF.

This clonotype was recorded a few times. A much larger clone sits a single nucleotide away, making a read error possible. V is TRBV9 and J is TRBJ1-2; 7 nucleotides align to TRBD1. CDR1 and CDR2 from the germline V gene are SGDLS and YYNGEE. This CDR3 spans 15 amino acids. The CDR3 reads CAGSVGGQSNYGYTF. The CDR3, as DNA: TGTGCCGGCAGCGTAGGGGGACAGTCTAACTATGGCTACACCTTC.

This clonotype was seen only a few times. This rearrangement joins TRBV7-2 to TRBJ2-7, with D possibly being TRBD2 (6 bases). Trimming removed 5 bases from V and 3 bases from J, with 14 bases in between. The CDR3 has 14 amino acids. Germline CDR1 and CDR2: SGHTA and FQGNSA. DNA for the CDR3: TGTGCCAGCAGCCGCGGGACTGACTACTACGAGCAGTACTTC. Amino acids: CASSRGTDYYEQYF.

This clonotype came up a few times. The V and J genes are TRBV28 and TRBJ1-5; possible D gene TRBD1, 6 bases. CDR1 MDHEN and CDR2 SYDVKM come from the germline V gene. The germline V and J ends were trimmed by 5 bases and 6 bases, with 11 bases remaining between them. The CDR3 covers 13 residues. CDR3 region: CASSTGTRQPQHF. CDR3 in DNA: TGTGCCAGCAGTACAGGGACCCGTCAGCCCCAGCATTTT.

In regard to this clonotype: Given a much more abundant clone one base away, this may be a read error. J is TRBJ2-5 and V is TRBV7-2, with D unresolved. V lost 5 bases, J lost 2 bases, and 9 bases lay in between. Germline CDR1 reads SGHTA; CDR2 reads FQGNSA. CDR3 length: 13 residues. The CDR3 DNA reads TGTGCCAGCAGCCTCAAAACACAAGAGACCCAGTACTTC. Protein sequence: CASSLKTQETQYF.

There are many counts of this clonotype. The chain links TRBV29-1 to TRBJ2-3; TRBD2 is a possible D gene (5 bases). V was trimmed by 3 bases and J by 4 bases, leaving 8 bases between them. The CDR3 is 12 amino acids. CDR1 and CDR2 from the germline V gene are SQVTM and ANQGSEA. The CDR3 sequence is CSVDERADTQYF. The DNA for the CDR3 is TGCAGCGTTGACGAGAGGGCAGATACGCAGTATTTT.

The chain combines TRBV20-1 with TRBJ2-7; D gene unclear. In germline, CDR1 is DFQATT, CDR2 SNEGSKA (reference sequence). This CDR3 region has 12 residues. CDR3 sequence (DNA): TGCAGCCCCGGTAGGGTAGCCTACGAGCAGTACTTC. Translated, it gives CSPGRVAYEQYF.

This clonotype was seen a few times. At one end the junction does not follow the germline gene, possibly because of a read error. The V gene is TRBV7-7, the J gene TRBJ2-3; a weak D match, TRBD1 (5 bases). The length of the CDR3 is 15 residues. Germline lookup yields CDR1 SSHAT and CDR2 FNYEAQ (reference sequence). CDR3 nucleotide sequence: TGTGCTAGCAGCTTAGGTTTAGGGGGCACAGATACGCAGTATTTT. Amino acids: CASSLGLGGTDTQYF.

The chain employs TRBV7-9 and TRBJ1-4; 12 nucleotides align to TRBD1. Looked up from germline, CDR1 is SEHNR and CDR2 is FQNEAQ (reference sequence). Trimming at V came to 3 bases and at J to 6 bases, leaving 5 bases not matched to a gene. CDR3 length: 16 amino acids. The CDR3 loop reads CASSFGTGGGDEKLFF. The CDR3 DNA is TGTGCCAGCAGCTTCGGGACAGGGGGCGGCGATGAAAAACTGTTTTTT.

A few counts support this clonotype. The J gene is TRBJ2-3, the V gene TRBV4-3, with 7 bases lining up with TRBD2. Trimming removed 0 bases from V and 14 bases from J; junction bases left unmatched: 11. The germline CDR1 and CDR2 sequences are LGHNA and YSLEER. This CDR3 comprises 14 residues. CDR3 in DNA: TGCGCCAGCAGCCAAGAGGGAGAGCGGGACCCTCGGTATTTT. Its protein is CASSQEGERDPRYF.

This clonotype showed up many times. V is TRBV12-3 or TRBV12-4 and J is TRBJ1-4; D is unresolved. Trimming took 2 bases from V and 8 from J, leaving 6 bases between them. The CDR3 has 12 amino acids. CDR3 sequence reads: CASSLREEKLFF. The CDR3 bases are TGTGCCAGCAGTTTACGGGAAGAAAAACTGTTTTTT.

The chain employs TRBV5-1 and TRBJ2-3; D is uncertain. The CDR3 is 14 amino acids. Looked up from germline, CDR1 is SGHRS and CDR2 is YFSETQ. V lost 3 bases, J lost 0 bases, and 8 bases lay in between. The CDR3 loop reads CASSSPDSTDTQYF. The CDR3 coding sequence is TGCGCCAGCAGCTCACCGGACAGCACAGATACGCAGTATTTT.

The CDR3 nucleotides are TGTGCCAGCAGCCAAGCCCGGGGGGGGAGTTATCGCTACGAGCAGTACTTC. It is translated as CASSQARGGSYRYEQYF. This chain joins TRBV4-2 and TRBJ2-7, with 8 bases fitting TRBD2. Germline CDR1 and CDR2: LGHNA and YNFKEQ. The CDR3 totals 17 residues. The J segment lost 3 bases and the V segment lost 1 base, leaving 11 bases of the junction unmatched.

The V gene is TRBV30, the J gene TRBJ2-7; D unresolved. Per the germline V gene, CDR1 is GTSNPN and CDR2 is SVGIG (reference sequence). V gave up 1 base and J gave up 0 bases, with 7 bases separating them. The CDR3 has 13 amino acids. Here the CDR3 DNA reads TGTGCCTGGAGTGACGGAAGCTCCTACGAGCAGTACTTC. Translation gives CAWSDGSSYEQYF.

V gene TRBV7-8 combines with J gene TRBJ2-1; 10 nucleotides agree with TRBD2. The germline V gene has CDR1 SGHVS and CDR2 FQNEAQ. V lost 2 bases to trimming and J lost 2 bases; unmatched junction nucleotides: 9. The CDR3 consists of 18 residues. The chain's CDR3 is CASSLIASGGVAYNEQFF. CDR3 nucleotide sequence: TGTGCCAGCAGCTTAATCGCAAGCGGGGGGGTCGCCTACAATGAGCAGTTCTTC. The variable domain in full, with the rest retrieved from reference TRBV7-8 and TRBJ2-1, is GAGVSQSPRYKVAKRGQDVALRCDPISGHVSLFWYQQALGQGPEFLTYFQNEAQLDKSGLPSDRFFAERPEGSVSTLKIQRTQQEDSAVYLCASSLIASGGVAYNEQFFGPGTRLTVL.

The J gene is TRBJ2-3, the V gene TRBV5-1; 12 bases fit TRBD2. The CDR3 sequence is 19 residues long. Trimming cost V 4 bases and J 0 bases; bases outside gene matches: 12. Germline V gene sequence: CDR1 SGHRS, CDR2 YFSETQ. The CDR3 spells CASSGGLAGGHSSTDTQYF. The CDR3 DNA follows: TGCGCCAGCAGCGGTGGTCTAGCGGGGGGGCACTCTAGCACAGATACGCAGTATTTT.

This clonotype was counted between two and nine times. CDR3 residues: CASSVRGEWTGELFF. CDR3 sequence (DNA): TGTGCCAGCAGCGTCCGGGGGGAGTGGACCGGGGAGCTGTTTTTT. V usage is TRBV9 and J usage is TRBJ2-2, with TRBD2 matching 7 bases. The length of the CDR3 is 15 residues. CDR1 and CDR2 from the germline V gene are SGDLS and YYNGEE. The V gene end was trimmed by 2 bases and the J gene end by 5 bases; junction bases not matched to a gene: 6.

A few counts support this clonotype. The genes are TRBV20-1 and TRBJ2-5; D call uncertain. The CDR3 consists of 13 residues. CDR1 is DFQATT and CDR2 is SNEGSKA in the germline V gene (reference sequence). Deletions cut 3 bases from V and 3 bases from J, with 11 bases between. CDR3 sequence (DNA): TGCAGTGCTAGGGCAGACAAGAAAGAGACCCAGTACTTC. Translating gives CSARADKKETQYF.

The rearrangement links TRBV9 to TRBJ1-1; no reliable D call. V gave up 4 bases and J gave up 3 bases, with 13 bases separating them. Germline V gene data show CDR1 as SGDLS and CDR2 as YYNGEE. CDR3 size: 14 residues. The CDR3 spells CASSRSRSDTEAFF. CDR3 nucleotide sequence: TGTGCCAGCAGCCGATCAAGGTCGGACACTGAAGCTTTCTTT.

The gene calls are TRBV6-1 and TRBJ1-1; D gene ambiguous. V was shortened by 4 bases and J by 7 bases, with 16 bases between the two germline ends. The germline V gene encodes CDR1 MNHNS and CDR2 SASEGT. This CDR3 has 14 residues. CDR3 sequence reads: CASSALRAEGEAFF. The CDR3 DNA follows: TGTGCCAGCAGTGCATTGAGGGCAGAGGGTGAAGCTTTCTTT.

In its sample, this clonotype was seen a few times. This chain uses TRBV7-8 with TRBJ2-3; D possibly corresponds to TRBD1 (5 bases). V was cut by 3 bases and J by 5 bases, with 9 bases left in between. The CDR3 is made up of 13 amino acids. CDR1 is SGHVS and CDR2 is FQNEAQ in the germline V gene. For the CDR3, the DNA is TGTGCCAGCAGCTTCCTGGGGCTAGATACGCAGTATTTT. Protein: CASSFLGLDTQYF.

This clonotype was seen a few times. The chain joins TRBV4-2 to TRBJ2-5; TRBD2 matches at 7 bases. Trimming took 0 bases from V and 6 from J; bases not matched to a gene: 10. CDR1 and CDR2 (germline): LGHNA, YNFKEQ. This CDR3 is 16 amino acids long. The DNA of the CDR3 is TGTGCCAGCAGCCAAGATCGGGGCGGGAGCGGTAAGACCCAGTACTTC. Its protein product is CASSQDRGGSGKTQYF.

In this sample, this clonotype turned up a few times. The V and J genes are TRBV7-3 and TRBJ2-5; D remains unclear. Germline V lookup: CDR1 SGHTA, CDR2 FQGTGA. CDR3 length: 13 amino acids. With 5 bases removed from V and 2 bases from J, the gap between germline ends came to 9 bases. In DNA, the CDR3 is TGTGCCAGCAGCCGCCGACAACAAGAGACCCAGTACTTC. Encoded protein: CASSRRQQETQYF.

This CDR3 reads CASSSGQASRGMNQPQHF. CDR3 DNA: TGTGCCAGCAGTTCCGGACAGGCCAGCAGGGGCATGAATCAGCCCCAGCATTTT. The gene calls are TRBV6-2 or TRBV6-3 and TRBJ1-5; 7 bases fit TRBD1. The CDR3 length is 18 residues. Germline values: CDR1 MNHEY, CDR2 SVGEGT. V lost 4 bases and J lost 4; bases outside the gene matches: 16.